Listed here are 5 T cell receptor beta chains from one sample, sequenced in a study of T-cell reconstitution after alpha-beta-depleted transplantation in children. TCRbeta library construction was performed incorporating unique molecular identifiers. One entry per CDR3 protein results from TCRdb running MiXCR on the PCR reads. Here the sample spans 90,000 to 100,000 distinct CDR3 sequences, 20% to 30% being singletons. The source material was PBMCs, sampled before TCRalphabeta/CD19-depleted stem cell transplant. These receptors were taken from a boy aged 2 to 10 with acute lymphoblastic leukemia, due to receive a stem cell transplant.

The CDR3 coding sequence is TGCAGTGCTAGAGATCGGAGCACAGATACGCAGTATTTT. This encodes CSARDRSTDTQYF. The V gene is TRBV20-1, the J gene TRBJ2-3; D not certain. CDR3 length: 13 amino acids. Trimming stripped 0 bases from V and 0 bases from J, with 4 bases between. Looked up from germline, CDR1 is DFQATT and CDR2 is SNEGSKA (reference sequence).

The rearrangement joins TRBV20-1 to TRBJ2-1; possibly TRBD1 for D (7 bases). Germline lookup yields CDR1 DFQATT and CDR2 SNEGSKA (reference sequence). Deletions cut 7 bases from V and 8 bases from J, with 18 bases between. The CDR3 consists of 13 residues. CDR3 in DNA: TGCAGTGTCTTAGCGGAGGGGGCGGATGAGCAGTTCTTC. As protein: CSVLAEGADEQFF.

This clonotype came up a few times. The chain employs TRBV12-3 or TRBV12-4 and TRBJ2-7; D is ambiguous. The germline V and J ends were trimmed by 6 bases and 7 bases, with 13 bases remaining between them. This CDR3 has 12 residues. The CDR3 loop is CASSRERREQYF. The DNA of the CDR3 is TGTGCCAGCAGCCGTGAGAGGCGAGAGCAGTACTTC.

The chain carries TRBV20-1 and TRBJ2-7, with D tentatively TRBD2 (6 bases). Germline V gene sequence: CDR1 DFQATT, CDR2 SNEGSKA (reference sequence). The CDR3 totals 14 residues. Trimming removed 6 bases from V and 0 bases from J, with 15 bases in between. The CDR3 sequence: CSADLRGSSYEQYF. In DNA, the CDR3 is TGCAGTGCCGACTTGCGGGGCAGCTCCTACGAGCAGTACTTC.

The chain combines TRBV6-5 with TRBJ2-2; no clear D gene. This CDR3 comprises 12 residues. Trimming shortened V by 4 bases and J by 3 bases, and 3 bases separated the two germline ends. Germline V CDR1 and CDR2: MNHEY, SVGAGI. The CDR3 is CASSFYTGELFF. For the CDR3, the DNA is TGTGCCAGCAGTTTTTACACCGGGGAGCTGTTTTTT.